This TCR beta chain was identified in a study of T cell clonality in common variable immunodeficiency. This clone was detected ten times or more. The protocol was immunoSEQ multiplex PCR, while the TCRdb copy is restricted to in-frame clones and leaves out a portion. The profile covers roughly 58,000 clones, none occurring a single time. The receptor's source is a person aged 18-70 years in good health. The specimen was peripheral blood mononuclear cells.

The sequenced CDR3 bases are TGTGCCAGCTCACCGTTGACAGGGCTCACCGGGGAG. Its translation: CASSPLTGLTGE. The complete CDR3 reads CASSPLTGLTGELFF. The chain has TRBV18 and TRBJ2-2; 7 bases are a match to TRBD1. Coverage ceases 3 residues before the CDR3 finishes, and the germline J gene fills in the end. Losses at the gene ends were 3 bases for V and 4 bases for J; bases not matched to a gene: 5. The CDR3 runs to 15 residues. Germline CDR1 and CDR2: KGHSH and LQKENI.